Sequencing of this TCR beta chain was carried out in a study of shared clonotypes between healthy human individuals. V lost 4 bases, J lost 7 bases, and 17 bases lay in between. Per germline, CDR1 MDHEN and CDR2 SYDVKM. The CDR3 covers 14 residues. Deep was the level at which the assay was run. Method: immunoSEQ multiplex PCR; TCRdb's copy keeps in-frame clones and lacks some. The repertoire includes about 690,000 clones, 90% of them detected once, and roughly 36% sits in the top ten. Sequencing input: memory CD8+ T cells from PBMCs. Regarding subset: CD45RO+ cells pooled with CCR7-negative TemRA cells. The source of this sequence is a man between 18 and 29 years old in good health. Some clones in this sample may be carry-over from other donors' samples. The rearrangement joins TRBV28 to TRBJ2-7; possibly TRBD2 for D (5 bases). The CDR3 region is CASSSTRAFGEQYF. CDR3 DNA: TGTGCCAGCAGTTCGACGCGGGCTTTCGGGGAGCAGTACTTC.